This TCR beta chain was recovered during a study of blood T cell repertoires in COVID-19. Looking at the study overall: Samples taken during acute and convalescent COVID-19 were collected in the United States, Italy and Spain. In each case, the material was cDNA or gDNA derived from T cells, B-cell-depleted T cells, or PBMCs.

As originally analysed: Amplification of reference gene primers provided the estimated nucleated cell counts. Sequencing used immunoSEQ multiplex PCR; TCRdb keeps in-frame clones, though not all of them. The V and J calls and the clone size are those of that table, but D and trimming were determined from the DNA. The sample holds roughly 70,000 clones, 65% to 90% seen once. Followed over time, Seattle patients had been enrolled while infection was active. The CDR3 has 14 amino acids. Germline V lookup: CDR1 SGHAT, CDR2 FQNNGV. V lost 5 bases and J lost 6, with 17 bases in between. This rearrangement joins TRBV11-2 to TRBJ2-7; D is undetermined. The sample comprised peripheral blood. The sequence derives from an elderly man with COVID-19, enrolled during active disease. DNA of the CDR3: TGTGCCAGCAGCCAGTCTCTTTTGAATGGCGAGCAGTACTTC. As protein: CASSQSLLNGEQYF. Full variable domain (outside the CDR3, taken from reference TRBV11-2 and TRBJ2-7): EAGVAQSPRYKIIEKRQSVAFWCNPISGHATLYWYQQILGQGPKLLIQFQNNGVVDDSQLPKDRFSAERLKGVDSTLKIQPAKLEDSAVYLCASSQSLLNGEQYFGPGTRLTVT.